This T cell receptor beta chain came from a study of blood T cell repertoires in COVID-19. Assay: immunoSEQ multiplex PCR; the TCRdb copy retains only in-frame clones and omits some. The data hold around 300,000 clones, with about 85% observed a single time. In germline, CDR1 is SNHLY, CDR2 FYNNEI. CDR3 length: 16 amino acids. V was pared by 6 bases and J by 6 bases, with 21 bases between. Participant-given clinical history determined each cohort assignment. The receptor was isolated from a woman in her 50s who had recovered from COVID-19. The chain is built from TRBV2 and TRBJ1-5; D gene uncertain. Sequenced sample: PBMCs or T cells enriched from blood (not recorded which). The CDR3 protein is CASRVRSGGEGQPQHF. DNA for the CDR3: TGTGCCAGCAGAGTCAGGTCTGGTGGAGAGGGTCAGCCCCAGCATTTT.